This TCR beta chain is drawn from a study of T-cell memory formation after mild COVID-19 (dated by TCRdb to 2020 to 2022). Notes on the research overall: TCR sequence clusters from the two donors were found to be largely donor specific. Two young, previously healthy adult volunteers made up the cohort, one male and one female. In a couple of donors, T-cell clones that expanded and contracted after mild COVID-19 were tracked by sequencing TCRalpha and TCRbeta repertoires over time.

V loses 5 bases of germline sequence and J loses 5 bases, and the interval between the two ends is 10 bases. Reading from cysteine to phenylalanine, the CDR3 counts 13 amino acids. Just the 39-base CDR3 DNA is kept, in frame starting at base 1. The CDR1 and CDR2 encoded by the germline V gene (reference sequence) are SEHNR and FQNEAQ. This clonotype has a handful of counts. Its specific antigen is unknown. No much larger clone is present one base from it, and per-base qualities are unavailable. Sequencing took place on an Illumina NovaSeq 6000. cDNA libraries for TCRalpha and TCRbeta were prepared by 5'RACE using constant-segment primers, with sample barcodes and unique molecular identifiers added. RNA was extracted from every sample with Trizol reagent. Libraries were amplified in two PCR steps, with a second sample barcode and Illumina TruSeq adapters added in the second step. Sequencing of libraries was performed on an Illumina NovaSeq with 2 x 150 bp paired-end reads. Per the source publication's procedure: With migec v1.2.7, reads were demultiplexed and then collapsed into UMI-guided consensus sequences. With mixcr v2.1.11, UMI consensuses were aligned to TRA and TRB V and J templates and assembled into clonotypes. A clonotype was counted as expanded or contracted only when both edgeR and NoisET called the clonotype significant, with the noise models trained on biological replicates. For edgeR calls, the cutoffs were a false discovery rate-adjusted p below 0.01 and a log2 fold-change threshold of 1. As an exploratory analysis of dynamics, PCA with hierarchical clustering was applied to max-normalized trajectories of the 1000 most abundant clonotypes. Separately sequenced CD4+ and CD8+ repertoires were used to assign the CD4 or CD8 phenotype of responding clones. Using fastp at Q25 and MiXCR, TCRdb reprocessed the public reads and kept productive beta chains. Rows merge per CDR3 protein into single entries with the most common DNA and genes. TCRdb, rather than the study authors, made the V and J calls. The sample table shows 250,000 to 400,000 distinct CDR3 sequences, and 14% are seen once. The ten top clones hold around 20% of the sample.

Ficoll-Paque density gradient centrifugation was the method used to isolate PBMCs. The research as a whole found: Balanced CD4/CD8 phenotypes were observed for clones contracting from day 15 to 85, whereas a bias towards CD4+ was observed for a second wave of clones expanding from day 15 to 37. The detection of some responding clones in pre-infection memory suggests that pre-existing cross-reactive memory T cells joined the SARS-CoV-2 response. Contracting CD4+ clones were found mainly in CM and EM memory subsets, while CD8+ clones were enriched in EMRA. The study covered only a couple of mild cases, and larger cohorts including severe cases with pre-infection samples were considered necessary. SARS-CoV-2 specificity of the second-wave clones peaking on day 37 was not confirmed.

The sequence was obtained from a man aged 18-30 years who had mild COVID-19 (a few samples of this study predate the infection). The sample titles of this study are shuffled in the database, so cell type and time point are left out; the donor was told from shared clones. The sample taken for sequencing was PBMCs or a T cell subset sorted from them (not recorded which). Recombination connected TRBV7-9 to TRBJ2-1; TRBD1 is a weak D gene call, 6 bases matching. The bases read TGTGCCAGCAGCCCTGGACAGCACAATGAGCAGTTCTTC. This encodes CASSPGQHNEQFF. The CDR3 plus the reference TRBV7-9 and TRBJ2-1 genes for the other parts give the full variable domain: DTGVSQNPRHKITKRGQNVTFRCDPISEHNRLYWYRQTLGQGPEFLTYFQNEAQLEKSRLLSDRFSAERPKGSFSTLEIQRTEQGDSAMYLCASSPGQHNEQFFGPGTRLTVL.